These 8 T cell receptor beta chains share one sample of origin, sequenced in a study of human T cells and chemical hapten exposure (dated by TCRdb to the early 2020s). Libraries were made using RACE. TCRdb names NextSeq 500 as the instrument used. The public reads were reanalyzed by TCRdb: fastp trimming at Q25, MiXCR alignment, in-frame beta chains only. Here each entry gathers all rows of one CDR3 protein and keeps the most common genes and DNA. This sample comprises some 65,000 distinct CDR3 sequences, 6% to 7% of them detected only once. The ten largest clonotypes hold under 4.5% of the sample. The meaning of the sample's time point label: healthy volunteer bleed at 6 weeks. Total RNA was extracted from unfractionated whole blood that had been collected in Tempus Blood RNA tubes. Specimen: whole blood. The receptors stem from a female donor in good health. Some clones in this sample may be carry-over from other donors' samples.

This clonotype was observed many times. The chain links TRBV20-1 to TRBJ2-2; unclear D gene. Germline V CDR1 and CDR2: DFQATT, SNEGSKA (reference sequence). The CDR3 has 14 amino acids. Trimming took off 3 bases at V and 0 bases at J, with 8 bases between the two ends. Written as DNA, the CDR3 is TGCAGTGCTAGTCACAGCGCGAACACCGGGGAGCTGTTTTTT. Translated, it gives CSASHSANTGELFF.

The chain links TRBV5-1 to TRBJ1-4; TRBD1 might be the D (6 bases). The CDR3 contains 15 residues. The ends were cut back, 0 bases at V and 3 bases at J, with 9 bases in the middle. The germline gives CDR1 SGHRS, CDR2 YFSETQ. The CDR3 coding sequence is TGCGCCAGCAGCTTGGCGGGGGCGGCTAATGAAAAACTGTTTTTT. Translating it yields CASSLAGAANEKLFF.

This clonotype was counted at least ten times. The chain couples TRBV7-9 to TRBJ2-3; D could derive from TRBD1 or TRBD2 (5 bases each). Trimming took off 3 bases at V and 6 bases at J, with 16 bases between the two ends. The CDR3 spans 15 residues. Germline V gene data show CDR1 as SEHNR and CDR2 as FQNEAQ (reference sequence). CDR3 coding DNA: TGTGCCAGCAGCTTGAGGAGAGGGGTCTCGGATACGCAGTATTTT. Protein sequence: CASSLRRGVSDTQYF.

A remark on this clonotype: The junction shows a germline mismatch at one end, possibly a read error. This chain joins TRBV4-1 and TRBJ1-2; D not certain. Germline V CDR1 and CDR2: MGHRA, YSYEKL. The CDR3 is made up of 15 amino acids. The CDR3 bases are TGCGCCAGCAACCAAGATCCAGCTTATGACTATGGCTACACCTTC. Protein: CASNQDPAYDYGYTF.

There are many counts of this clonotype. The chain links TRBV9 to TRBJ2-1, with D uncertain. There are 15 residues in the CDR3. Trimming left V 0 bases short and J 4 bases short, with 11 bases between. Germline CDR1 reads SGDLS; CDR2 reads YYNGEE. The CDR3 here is CASSVDPTRYNEQFF. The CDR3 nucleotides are TGTGCCAGCAGCGTAGATCCGACACGGTACAATGAGCAGTTCTTC.

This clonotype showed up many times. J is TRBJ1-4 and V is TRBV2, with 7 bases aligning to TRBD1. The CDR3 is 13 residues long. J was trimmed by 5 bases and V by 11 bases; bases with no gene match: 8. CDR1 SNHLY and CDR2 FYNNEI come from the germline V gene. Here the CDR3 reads CAGKRQGNEKLFF. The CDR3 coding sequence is TGTGCCGGAAAACGACAGGGAAATGAAAAACTGTTTTTT.

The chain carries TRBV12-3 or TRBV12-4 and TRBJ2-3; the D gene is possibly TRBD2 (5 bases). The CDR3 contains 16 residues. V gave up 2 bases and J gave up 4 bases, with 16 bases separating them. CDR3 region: CASSLSSPRLADTQYF. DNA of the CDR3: TGTGCCAGCAGTTTATCTAGCCCCAGGCTGGCAGATACGCAGTATTTT.

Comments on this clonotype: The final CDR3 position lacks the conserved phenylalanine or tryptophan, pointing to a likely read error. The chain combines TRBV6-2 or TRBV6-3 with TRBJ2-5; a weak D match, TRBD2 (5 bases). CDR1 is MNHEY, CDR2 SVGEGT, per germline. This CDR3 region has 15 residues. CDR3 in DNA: TGTGCAAGCAGTAAAGGGAATAGCGACCAAGAGACCCAGTACTTA. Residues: CASSKGNSDQETQYL.